This TCR beta chain appears in the sequencing data of a study of T cells in localized non-small cell lung cancer. Concerning this clone: Its antigen is unknown.

Method: immunoSEQ multiplex PCR; TCRdb's copy keeps in-frame clones and lacks some. The sample lists about 2,100 clones; approximately 26% were seen once. Regarding the study as a whole: Paired adjacent lung recovered a median roughly 50 of the top 100 tumor clones. The greatest T cell clonality was found in uninvolved adjacent lung (higher than in tumor).

The CDR3 contains 17 residues. V lost 6 bases, J lost 0 bases, and 18 bases lay in between. Per the germline V gene, CDR1 is MNHGY and CDR2 is SAAAGT. The chain links TRBV6-8 to TRBJ1-3; no firm D call. Sequencing used normal lung tissue next to the tumor, obtained before any cancer treatment. This receptor was identified in a woman aged 40 to 75 with stage I lung adenocarcinoma. DNA of the CDR3: TGTGCCAGCAGACCCCCCCGAGGCGGAGGCTCTGGAAACACCATATATTTT. Translating it yields CASRPPRGGGSGNTIYF.